This T cell receptor (beta chain) was profiled in a study of blood T cell repertoires in COVID-19. The CDR3 runs 14 residues. Germline V CDR1 and CDR2: SGDLS, YYNGEE. Trimming stripped 5 bases from V and 5 bases from J, with 16 bases between. Turning to this clone: The identical CDR3 is also encoded by other nucleotide sequences in the sample.

Data came from immunoSEQ multiplex PCR; TCRdb stores just in-frame clones and leaves some out. The sample lists about 160,000 clones; around 90% were seen once. This TCR was recovered from a man between 18 and 35 years old with acute or convalescent COVID-19. Sequenced input: peripheral blood. The rearrangement links TRBV9 to TRBJ1-1; D perhaps matches TRBD1 (5 bases). This CDR3 is CASSSRRGPTEAFF. CDR3 nucleotide sequence: TGTGCCAGCAGTTCCAGAAGGGGCCCGACTGAAGCTTTCTTT.